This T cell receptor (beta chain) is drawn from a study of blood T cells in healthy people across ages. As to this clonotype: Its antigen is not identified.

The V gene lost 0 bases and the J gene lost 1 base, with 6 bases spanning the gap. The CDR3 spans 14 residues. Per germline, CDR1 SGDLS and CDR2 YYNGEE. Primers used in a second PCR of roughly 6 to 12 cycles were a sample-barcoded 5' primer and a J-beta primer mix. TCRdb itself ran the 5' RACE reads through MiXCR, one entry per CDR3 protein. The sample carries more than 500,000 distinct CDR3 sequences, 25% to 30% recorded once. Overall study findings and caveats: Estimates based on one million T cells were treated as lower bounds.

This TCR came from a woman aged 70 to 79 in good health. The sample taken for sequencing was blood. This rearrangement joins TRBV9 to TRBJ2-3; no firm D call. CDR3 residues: CASSVDDGTDTQYF. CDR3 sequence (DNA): TGTGCCAGCAGCGTAGATGATGGCACAGATACGCAGTATTTT.